The clone carrying this T cell receptor (beta chain) appeared a few times. The antigen remains unidentified. The CDR3 is made up of 14 amino acids. Germline V gene sequence: CDR1 MGHRA, CDR2 YSYEKL. Trimming stripped 1 base from V and 0 bases from J, with 4 bases between. The source of the sample is a study of CD4 T cells in relation to SARS-CoV-2 and coronaviruses. Background on the study: A couple of subjects were Hispanic; patients were roughly 8 males and a handful of females. Findings and caveats of the study: About 65% of donors had memory CD4+ clonotypes crossrecognizing SARS-CoV-2 and common cold coronavirus spike. Crossreactive clones expanded significantly less to SARS-CoV-2 than monoreactive clones.

Uncultured naive and memory CD4+ T cells supplied DNA for deep TCR-beta sequencing. Profiling relied on immunoSEQ multiplex PCR, and the TCRdb table lists in-frame clones only, not all of them. The table shows 50,000 to 65,000 clones, with approximately 90% occurring only once. The sequencing sample was made of naive CD4+ T cells from PBMCs. Subset denoted: naive CD4+ T cells isolated by negative enrichment. V and J are TRBV4-1 and TRBJ1-3; no firm D call. The TCR sequence derives from an adult with COVID-19. DNA of the CDR3: TGCGCCAGCAGCCAAGGGAGCTCTGGAAACACCATATATTTT. Amino acids: CASSQGSSGNTIYF.